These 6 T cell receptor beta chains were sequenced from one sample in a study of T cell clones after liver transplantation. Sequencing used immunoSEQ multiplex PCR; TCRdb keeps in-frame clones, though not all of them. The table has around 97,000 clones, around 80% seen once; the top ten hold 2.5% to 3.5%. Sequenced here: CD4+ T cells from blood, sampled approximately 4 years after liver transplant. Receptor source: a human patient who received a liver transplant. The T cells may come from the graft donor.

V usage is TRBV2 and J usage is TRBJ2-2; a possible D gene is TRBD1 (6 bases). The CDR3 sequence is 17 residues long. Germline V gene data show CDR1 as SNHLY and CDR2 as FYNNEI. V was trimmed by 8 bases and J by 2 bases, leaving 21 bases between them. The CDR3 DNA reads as TGTGCCAGCCAGGAATATGAAGGGACAATTAACACCGGGGAGCTGTTTTTT. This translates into CASQEYEGTINTGELFF. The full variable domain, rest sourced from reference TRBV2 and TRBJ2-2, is EPEVTQTPSHQVTQMGQEVILRCVPISNHLYFYWYRQILGQKVEFLVSFYNNEISEKSEIFDDQFSVERPDGSNFTLKIRSTKLEDSAMYFCASQEYEGTINTGELFFGEGSRLTVL.

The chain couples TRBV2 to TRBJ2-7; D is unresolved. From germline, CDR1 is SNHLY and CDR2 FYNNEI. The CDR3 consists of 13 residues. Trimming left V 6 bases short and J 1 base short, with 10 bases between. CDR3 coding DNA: TGTGCCAGCAGGTCCGGAGCGTCCTACGAGCAGTACTTC. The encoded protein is CASRSGASYEQYF.

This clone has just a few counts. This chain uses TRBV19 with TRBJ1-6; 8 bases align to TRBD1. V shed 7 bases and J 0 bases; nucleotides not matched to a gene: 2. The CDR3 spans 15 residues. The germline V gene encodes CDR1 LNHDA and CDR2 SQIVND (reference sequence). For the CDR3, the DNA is TGTGCCAGTAAGACAGGGGTCTCCTATAATTCACCCCTCCACTTT. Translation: CASKTGVSYNSPLHF.

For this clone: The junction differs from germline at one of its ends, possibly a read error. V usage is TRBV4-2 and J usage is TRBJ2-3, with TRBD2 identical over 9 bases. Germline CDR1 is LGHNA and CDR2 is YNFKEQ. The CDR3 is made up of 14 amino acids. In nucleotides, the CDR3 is TGTGCCAGCAGCCAGGGGACTAGCAGAGATACGCAGTATTTT. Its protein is CASSQGTSRDTQYF.

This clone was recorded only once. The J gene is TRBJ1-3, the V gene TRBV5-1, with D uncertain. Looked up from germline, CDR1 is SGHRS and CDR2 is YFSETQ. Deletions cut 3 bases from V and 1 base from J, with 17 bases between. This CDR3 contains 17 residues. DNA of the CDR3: TGCGCCAGCAGCTGGAATGGACGGGCCACTTCTGGAAACACCATATATTTT. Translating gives CASSWNGRATSGNTIYF.

The CDR3 protein is CASSFKFTDTQYF. For the CDR3, the DNA is TGTGCCAGCAGCTTTAAGTTCACAGATACGCAGTATTTT. The chain couples TRBV5-8 to TRBJ2-3, with no clear D. Looked up from germline, CDR1 is SGHTS and CDR2 is YDEGEE. CDR3 length: 13 residues. The V gene lost 2 bases and the J gene lost 2 bases, with 6 bases spanning the gap.